These 8 T cell receptor beta chains originate from one sample sequenced in a study of CD8+CD57+ T cells in acquired aplastic anemia. The template for TCR beta VDJ and CDR3 sequence profiling was genomic DNA. TCRdb re-called the reads with MiXCR, one entry per CDR3 protein. The sample carries 100,000 to 150,000 distinct CDR3 sequences, over 30% recorded once. Patients chosen for sequencing had shown CD8+CD57+ cell expansion by flow cytometry. Material: sorted CD4+, CD8+, or CD8+CD57+ T cells (not recorded which) from PBMCs. These receptors all stem from a human donor with aplastic anemia.

This clonotype was counted at least ten times. One end of the junction does not line up with germline, which may come from a read error. This chain links TRBV7-7 with TRBJ2-5; possibly TRBD2 for D (6 bases). Germline V gene sequence: CDR1 SSHAT, CDR2 FNYEAQ (reference sequence). This CDR3 region has 14 residues. DNA of the CDR3: TGTGCTAGCAGCCCCGGGGGTTTTAAAGAGACCCAGTACTTC. It specifies CASSPGGFKETQYF.

In its sample, this clonotype was seen many times. The genes are TRBV7-9 and TRBJ2-7; the match to TRBD2 covers 9 bases. The junction had 9 bases not matched to a gene; V was cut back by 5 bases and J by 4 bases. Germline V gene sequence: CDR1 SEHNR, CDR2 FQNEAQ (reference sequence). The CDR3 is made up of 15 amino acids. CDR3 DNA sequence: TGTGCCAGCAGCCAAAGCGGGGGGCGGGGGTACGAGCAGTACTTC. Protein sequence: CASSQSGGRGYEQYF. The full variable domain, in which reference TRBV7-9 and TRBJ2-7 provide the parts outside the CDR3, is DTGVSQNPRHKITKRGQNVTFRCDPISEHNRLYWYRQTLGQGPEFLTYFQNEAQLEKSRLLSDRFSAERPKGSFSTLEIQRTEQGDSAMYLCASSQSGGRGYEQYFGPGTRLTVT.

A note on this clonotype: A read error may produce the germline difference seen at one junction end. V and J are TRBV7-9 and TRBJ2-5; D could derive from TRBD1 or TRBD2 (5 bases each). The CDR3 extends over 14 amino acids. Germline loops: CDR1 SEHNR, CDR2 FQNEAQ (reference sequence). The CDR3 region is CASSLEVLGETQCF. CDR3 sequence (DNA): TGTGCCAGCAGCTTAGAGGTCCTGGGGGAGACCCAGTGCTTC.

The chain couples TRBV5-5 to TRBJ1-1, with a weak D call TRBD1 (5 bases). The ends were cut back, 5 bases at V and 7 bases at J, with 12 bases in the middle. Germline assignment: CDR1 SGHKS and CDR2 YYEKEE (reference sequence). The CDR3 is 12 amino acids. CDR3 sequence: CASSFGGFEAFF. Here the CDR3 DNA reads TGTGCCAGCAGTTTCGGGGGGTTTGAAGCTTTCTTT.

This clonotype was recorded once. This chain connects TRBV10-2 to TRBJ2-7; 16 bases agree with TRBD2. With 7 bases clipped from V and 6 bases from J, the junction kept 12 bases outside the gene matches. The CDR3 runs 17 residues. CDR1 is WSHSY and CDR2 is SAAADI in the germline V gene. CDR3 sequence (DNA): TGCGCCAGCAACAATCCGGGACTAGCGGGGGGGCCCACCGAGCAGTACTTC. Its translation is CASNNPGLAGGPTEQYF.

This clonotype has at least ten counts. This sequence joins TRBV20-1 and TRBJ2-1; 13 nucleotides match TRBD2. The CDR3 covers 15 residues. Germline values: CDR1 DFQATT, CDR2 SNEGSKA (reference sequence). After removal of 1 base from V and 4 bases from J, the junction contained 1 base not matched to a gene. CDR3 DNA sequence: TGCAGTGCTAGAGCGACTAGCGGGGGGTACAATGAGCAGTTCTTC. Amino acids: CSARATSGGYNEQFF.

The V and J genes are TRBV29-1 and TRBJ2-1; D possibly matches TRBD1 or TRBD2 (5 bases each). V was pared by 4 bases and J by 10 bases, with 14 bases between. CDR3 size: 12 residues. Germline CDR1 reads SQVTM; CDR2 reads ANQGSEA. As DNA, the CDR3 is TGCAGCGTTGTCCACGTGGGACCCGAGCAGTTCTTC. Translation gives CSVVHVGPEQFF.

The CDR3 coding sequence is TGTGCCAGCAGCCAAGAGGACGCCTGGAGCTCCTACGAGCAGTACGTC. It encodes CASSQEDAWSSYEQYV. V is TRBV3-1 and J is TRBJ2-7; D gene ambiguous. V gave up 0 bases and J gave up 0 bases, with 12 bases separating them. The germline gives CDR1 LGHDT, CDR2 YNNKEL (reference sequence). The length of the CDR3 is 16 residues.